This T cell receptor beta chain was sequenced during a study of Ad26.COV2.S vaccination and SARS-CoV-2 variants (dated by TCRdb to the early 2020s). For the study in its entirety: Donors in the vaccine arm were drawn from COV1001, a phase I-IIa trial of Ad26.COV2.S in healthy adults that was multicentre, randomized, double-blind and placebo-controlled. Ad26.COV2.S was administered intramuscularly at 5 x 10^10 or 1 x 10^11 viral particles, either as a single shot or as two shots given 56 days apart. A total of 32 samples were included in the TCR-sequenced set, comprising around 20 Ad26.COV2.S vaccine recipients, 5 placebo recipients and 8 SARS-CoV-2 convalescent individuals. TCRbeta repertoire sequencing served as the tool for gauging how specific and how broad the SARS-CoV-2-reactive T cell receptors were following Ad26.COV2.S vaccination. Trial participants were randomized into five groups of five: low-dose or high-dose Ad26.COV2.S given once or twice, or placebo on both occasions. Blinding of investigators to trial group allocation was maintained during experiments and outcome assessment.

The sample's treatment or condition label is to be understood as: around 19 received Ad26.COV2.S at low or high dose, single or two shots; roughly five received placebo; per-sample allocation not given. For vaccine and placebo recipients, repertoires were sequenced using samples collected on day 63 after the first injection. Between 29 July and 7 August 2020, Cohort 1b enrolled some 25 adults aged 18-55 years at one site in Boston, USA. Ad26.COV2.S consisted of a replication-incompetent adenovirus type 26 vector by which a prefusion-stabilized SARS-CoV-2 spike protein from the original Wuhan strain was expressed. The immunoSEQ Assay was used to sequence TCRbeta CDR3 regions. After extraction, genomic DNA underwent amplification by bias-controlled multiplex PCR, followed by high-throughput sequencing. Concerning the study's data processing: Collapsing and filtering of sequences were performed to quantify the absolute abundance of each unique TCRbeta CDR3 region. Usable DNA was measured by amplifying reference genes present in all nucleated cells, and TCRbeta template counts were normalized to that usable DNA to estimate T cell fraction. Repertoire TCRs were annotated as SARS-CoV-2-specific when V gene, CDR3 amino acid sequence and J gene were exactly matched to a known reactive TCR set. The reference SARS-CoV-2 TCR set was derived from MIRA and filtered for enrichment in COVID-19-positive ImmuneCODE repertoires, a step that removed public or cross-reactive TCRs. Based on the MIRA antigens, annotated TCRs were further analysed at the level of specific ORF or position within ORF. Breadth was defined as annotated unique rearrangements over total unique productive rearrangements; depth was the summed frequency of those rearrangements. Two-sided Wilcoxon rank-sum tests were applied when comparing TCR breadth between groups. TCRdb mirrors the immuneACCESS table, restricted to in-frame sequences. Some clones are absent from its copies; in checked studies, under half trace to an unresolved V gene, and the reason for the others is unknown. From that table come the V and J calls and clone size; the DNA was used to work out D and trimming. The sample table contains over 450,000 clones; only one count was recorded for about 89% of them. The top ten clones comprise more than 1.5% of the sample.

Overall results and qualifications from the work: After vaccination, substantial breadth of spike-specific CD8+ and CD4+ T cell responses was reported. Comparable non-spike TCR breadth was observed between vaccine and placebo recipients, consistent with only spike being contained in the vaccine. The authors noted that the TCR breadth and depth analyses may have underestimated total T cell responses. Comparing responses between vaccine doses or regimens was not something the study was powered to do. Compared with placebo recipients, Ad26.COV2.S recipients showed higher spike-specific TCR breadth (P = 0.0014).

This clone showed up just a few times. Its antigen has not been determined. Per-nucleotide qualities are absent, and no much larger clonotype sits a single base away. The sample consisted of peripheral blood, taken in a trial of Ad26.COV2.S vaccine versus placebo. The source is a person between 18 and 59 years old who received the Ad26.COV2.S COVID-19 vaccine or a placebo.

CDR3 sequence: CASRASGNYEQYF. At the DNA level, the sequence is TGTGCCAGCAGGGCTAGCGGGAACTACGAGCAGTACTTC. The sequence is built from TRBV6-5 and TRBJ2-7; 9 central bases correspond to TRBD2. From a lookup of the germline V gene, CDR1 and CDR2 are MNHEY and SVGAGI. From V the trimming removes 6 bases and from J it removes 3 bases, while the gene matches leave 3 bases of the junction unaccounted for. The CDR3 goes from the cysteine to the phenylalanine over 13 residues. The CDR3 DNA has 39 bases and is translated from base 1.